The present T cell receptor beta chain was sequenced within a study of shared clonotypes between healthy human individuals. Overall study findings and caveats: There were few donors, and this limited the genetic and exposure-history diversity represented.

A note on this clone: The antigen remains unidentified. An end of the junction does not agree with germline; a read error may underlie this. Other DNA sequences from this sample encode an identical CDR3 as well.

Germline loops: CDR1 SGHRS, CDR2 YFSETQ. This CDR3 spans 14 amino acids. Measured with immunoSEQ multiplex PCR; TCRdb has only the in-frame clones, and not every one. The sample records around 450,000 clones, 70% to 80% being singletons. Sequencing input: PBMCs. This sequence originates from a woman in her thirties or forties in good health. Some clones in this sample may be carry-over from other donors' samples. The J gene is TRBJ2-3, the V gene TRBV5-1, with TRBD1 matching 7 bases. Written as DNA, the CDR3 is TGCGCCAGCAGTTTGGTACAGGGGTTGGATACGCAGTATTTT. It encodes CASSLVQGLDTQYF.